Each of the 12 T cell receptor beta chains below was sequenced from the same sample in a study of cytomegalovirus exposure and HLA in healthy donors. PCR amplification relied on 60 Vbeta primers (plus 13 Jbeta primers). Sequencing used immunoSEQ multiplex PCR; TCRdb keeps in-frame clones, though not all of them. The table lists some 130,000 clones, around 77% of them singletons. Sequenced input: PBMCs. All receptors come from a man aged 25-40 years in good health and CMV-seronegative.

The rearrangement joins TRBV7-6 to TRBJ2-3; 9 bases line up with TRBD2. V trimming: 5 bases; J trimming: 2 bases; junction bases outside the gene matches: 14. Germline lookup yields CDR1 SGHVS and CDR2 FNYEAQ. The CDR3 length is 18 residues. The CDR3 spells CASSPSLYGGRDTDTQYF. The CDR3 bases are TGTGCCAGCAGCCCCTCACTATACGGCGGGAGGGACACAGATACGCAGTATTTT.

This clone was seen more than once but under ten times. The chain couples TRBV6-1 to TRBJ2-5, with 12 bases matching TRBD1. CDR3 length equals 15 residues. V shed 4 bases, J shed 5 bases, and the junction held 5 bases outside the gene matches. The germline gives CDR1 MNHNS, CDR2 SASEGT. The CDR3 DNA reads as TGTGCCAGCAGTGGGGGGACAGGGGGCTGGGAGACCCAGTACTTC. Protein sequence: CASSGGTGGWETQYF.

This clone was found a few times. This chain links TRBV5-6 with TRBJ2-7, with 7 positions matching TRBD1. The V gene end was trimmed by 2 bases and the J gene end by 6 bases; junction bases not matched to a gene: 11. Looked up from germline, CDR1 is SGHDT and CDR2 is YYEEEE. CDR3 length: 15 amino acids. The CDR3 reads CASSFFDRVTLEQYF. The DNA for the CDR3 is TGTGCCAGCAGCTTCTTTGACAGGGTCACGCTCGAGCAGTACTTC.

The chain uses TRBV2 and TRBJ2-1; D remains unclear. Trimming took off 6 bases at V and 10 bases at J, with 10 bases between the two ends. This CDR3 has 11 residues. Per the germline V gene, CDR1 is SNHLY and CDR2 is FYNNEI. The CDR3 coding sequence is TGTGCCAGCAGCTTCCGTGAGGAGCAGTTCTTC. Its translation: CASSFREEQFF.

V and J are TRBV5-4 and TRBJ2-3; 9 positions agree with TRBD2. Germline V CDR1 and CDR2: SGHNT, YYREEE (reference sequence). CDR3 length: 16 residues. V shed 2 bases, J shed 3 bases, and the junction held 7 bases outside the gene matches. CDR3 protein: CASSLRRLADTDTQYF. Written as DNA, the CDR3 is TGTGCCAGCAGCTTAAGGCGACTAGCGGATACAGATACGCAGTATTTT.

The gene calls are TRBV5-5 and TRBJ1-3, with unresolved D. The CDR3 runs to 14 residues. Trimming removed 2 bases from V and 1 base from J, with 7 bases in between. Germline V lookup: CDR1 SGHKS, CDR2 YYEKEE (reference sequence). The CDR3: CASSFLESGNTIYF. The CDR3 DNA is TGTGCCAGCAGCTTTTTGGAGTCTGGAAACACCATATATTTT.

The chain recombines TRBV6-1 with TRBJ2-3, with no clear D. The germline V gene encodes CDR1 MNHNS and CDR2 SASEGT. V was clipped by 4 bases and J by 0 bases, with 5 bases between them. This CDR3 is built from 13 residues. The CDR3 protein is CASSVPSTDTQYF. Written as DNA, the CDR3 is TGTGCCAGCAGTGTCCCAAGCACAGATACGCAGTATTTT.

For the CDR3, the DNA is TGTGCCAGCAGTGCGGACAGCCCGATGAGCTATGGCTACACCTTC. Its translation: CASSADSPMSYGYTF. This chain uses TRBV2 with TRBJ1-2, with D possibly matching TRBD1 (6 bases). Trimming cost V 4 bases and J 4 bases, with 16 bases left between them. The CDR3 runs to 15 residues. Germline assignment: CDR1 SNHLY and CDR2 FYNNEI.

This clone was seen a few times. CDR3 sequence (DNA): TGTGCCAGCAGCTTAGTTCTTGGGCAGCACTCTGGAAACACCATATATTTT. This sequence encodes CASSLVLGQHSGNTIYF. This chain links TRBV7-8 with TRBJ1-3; D remains unclear. Germline CDR1 SGHVS, CDR2 FQNEAQ. The CDR3 has 17 amino acids. Trimming stripped 1 base from V and 0 bases from J, with 13 bases between.

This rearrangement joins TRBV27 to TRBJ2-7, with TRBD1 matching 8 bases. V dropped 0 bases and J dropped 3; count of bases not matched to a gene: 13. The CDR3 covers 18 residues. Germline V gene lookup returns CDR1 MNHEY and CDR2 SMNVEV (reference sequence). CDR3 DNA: TGTGCCAGCAGTTTATCCCCCTTGGGACAGGTAGTCGTCTACGAGCAGTACTTC. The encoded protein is CASSLSPLGQVVVYEQYF.

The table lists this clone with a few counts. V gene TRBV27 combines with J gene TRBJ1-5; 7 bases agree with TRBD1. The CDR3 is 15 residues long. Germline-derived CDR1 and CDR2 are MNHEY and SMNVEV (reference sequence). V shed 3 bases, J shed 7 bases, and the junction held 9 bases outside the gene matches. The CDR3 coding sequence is TGTGCCAGCAGTTTGTTAGGGCAGGGGGACCAGCCCCAGCATTTT. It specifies CASSLLGQGDQPQHF.

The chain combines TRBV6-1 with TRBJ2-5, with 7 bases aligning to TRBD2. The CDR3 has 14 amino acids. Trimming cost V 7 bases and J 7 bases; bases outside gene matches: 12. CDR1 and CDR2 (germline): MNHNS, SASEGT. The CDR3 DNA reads TGTGCCAGCACCCCCGGGGGGACGGGGGGGACCCAGTACTTC. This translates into CASTPGGTGGTQYF.